What follows are 19 T cell receptor beta chains derived from one specimen sequenced in a study of blood T cell repertoires in COVID-19. TCRdb's copy holds only in-frame clones and misses some; the assay was immunoSEQ multiplex PCR. Here the sample spans about 180,000 clones, around 87% being singletons. The source material was peripheral blood. The receptors derive from a man between 40 and 49 years old with active or convalescent COVID-19.

The chain carries TRBV10-3 and TRBJ1-5; no reliable D call. This CDR3 is 15 amino acids long. Germline V gene lookup returns CDR1 ENHRY and CDR2 SYGVKD. The V gene lost 4 bases and the J gene lost 2 bases, with 12 bases spanning the gap. For the CDR3, the DNA is TGTGCCATCAGTGTCGATCGCGAGGGCAATCAGCCCCAGCATTTT. This translates into CAISVDREGNQPQHF.

This clone was counted a single time. The chain employs TRBV20-1 and TRBJ2-5; 8 positions agree with TRBD2. The CDR3 totals 15 residues. Germline trimming cut 3 bases from V and 1 base from J; bases unmatched to any gene: 7. The germline gives CDR1 DFQATT, CDR2 SNEGSKA (reference sequence). The DNA of the CDR3 is TGCAGTGCTAGTGCTGGCGGGGGGACCCAAGAGACCCAGTACTTC. Protein product: CSASAGGGTQETQYF.

This rearrangement joins TRBV2 to TRBJ1-1; D unresolved. Germline CDR1 reads SNHLY; CDR2 reads FYNNEI. There are 13 residues in the CDR3. V gave up 8 bases and J gave up 2 bases, with 12 bases separating them. CDR3 DNA sequence: TGTGCCAGCTATATGGGAGAAAACACTGAAGCTTTCTTT. It yields the protein CASYMGENTEAFF.

This clone turned up a few times. The rearrangement joins TRBV11-2 to TRBJ1-3; D is perhaps TRBD1 (6 bases). V lost 5 bases to trimming and J lost 0 bases, with 8 bases between them. The CDR3 covers 14 residues. CDR1 and CDR2 (germline): SGHAT, FQNNGV. CDR3 nucleotides: TGTGCCAGCAGCCGGGACAACTCTGGAAACACCATATATTTT. Translating gives CASSRDNSGNTIYF.

The chain uses TRBV6-6 and TRBJ1-2, with D maybe TRBD1 (6 bases). V lost 10 bases to trimming and J lost 1 base, with 22 bases between them. The CDR3 length is 16 residues. Germline V lookup: CDR1 MNHNY, CDR2 SVGAGI (reference sequence). CDR3 nucleotides: TGTGCCACCCTTCCAACTCCGGGACACCATAACTATGGCTACACCTTC. Translating gives CATLPTPGHHNYGYTF.

This chain connects TRBV19 to TRBJ1-2; TRBD1 matches at 9 bases. CDR3 length: 14 amino acids. CDR1 LNHDA and CDR2 SQIVND come from the germline V gene (reference sequence). The V and J ends lost 5 bases and 5 bases, in that order; junction bases with no gene match: 6. As DNA, the CDR3 is TGTGCCAGTAGTGAAGGGACAGGGCGATATGGCTACACCTTC. As protein: CASSEGTGRYGYTF.

The chain combines TRBV2 with TRBJ2-1; weak D call: TRBD2 (6 bases). Deletions cut 2 bases from V and 9 bases from J, with 17 bases between. This CDR3 contains 15 residues. In germline, CDR1 is SNHLY, CDR2 FYNNEI. The CDR3 region is CASSERVRRGGEQFF. In DNA, the CDR3 is TGTGCCAGCAGTGAAAGGGTCAGGCGGGGAGGTGAGCAGTTCTTC.

The chain uses TRBV5-1 and TRBJ2-3; 7 bases match TRBD1. V lost 0 bases to trimming and J lost 4 bases; unmatched junction nucleotides: 5. The CDR3 extends over 15 amino acids. Germline values: CDR1 SGHRS, CDR2 YFSETQ. The CDR3 loop is CASSLDRGRPDTQYF. CDR3 coding DNA: TGCGCCAGCAGCTTGGACAGGGGACGTCCAGATACGCAGTATTTT.

V and J are TRBV5-1 and TRBJ2-5; possible D gene TRBD2, 6 bases. CDR3 length: 12 residues. With 3 bases removed from V and 3 bases from J, the gap between germline ends came to 6 bases. In germline, CDR1 is SGHRS, CDR2 YFSETQ. CDR3 DNA: TGCGCCAGCAGCTGGAGGGAAGAGACCCAGTACTTC. This codes for CASSWREETQYF.

V usage is TRBV7-3 and J usage is TRBJ1-4; tentative D call: TRBD1 (5 bases). Germline assignment: CDR1 SGHTA and CDR2 FQGTGA. Trimming left V 5 bases short and J 7 bases short, with 14 bases between. This CDR3 has 14 residues. CDR3 in amino acids: CASSLREVREKLFF. CDR3 DNA sequence: TGTGCCAGCAGCCTCAGGGAAGTTCGTGAAAAACTGTTTTTT.

This clone was counted only a few times. The V call is TRBV2, the J call TRBJ2-2, with D hard to call. The CDR3 has 13 amino acids. Germline V gene lookup returns CDR1 SNHLY and CDR2 FYNNEI. V was shortened by 3 bases and J by 6 bases, with 8 bases between the two germline ends. The CDR3 spells CASSELPAGELFF. As DNA, the CDR3 is TGTGCCAGCAGTGAGCTCCCGGCCGGGGAGCTGTTTTTT.

The chain couples TRBV9 to TRBJ1-3; 8 bases are a match to TRBD1. The CDR3 sequence is 17 residues long. Germline V gene data show CDR1 as SGDLS and CDR2 as YYNGEE. The J segment lost 0 bases and the V segment lost 4 bases, leaving 9 bases of the junction unmatched. This CDR3 is CASSPRTGPGSGNTIYF. CDR3 nucleotide sequence: TGTGCCAGCAGCCCCAGGACAGGGCCGGGCTCTGGAAACACCATATATTTT.

This clone has a handful of counts. The chain joins TRBV29-1 to TRBJ1-1; D might be TRBD1 (6 bases). There are 13 residues in the CDR3. The V gene's germline CDR1 is SQVTM and CDR2 ANQGSEA. Trimming pared 6 bases from V and 1 base from J, leaving 12 bases between. CDR3 protein: CSVRTDQNTEAFF. CDR3 nucleotide sequence: TGCAGCGTAAGGACAGATCAGAACACTGAAGCTTTCTTT.

The chain couples TRBV30 to TRBJ1-6; weak D call: TRBD1 (6 bases). V was clipped by 4 bases and J by 6 bases, with 13 bases between them. Germline V gene data show CDR1 as GTSNPN and CDR2 as SVGIG (reference sequence). The CDR3 is 14 amino acids. The CDR3 DNA is TGTGCCTGGACACTAGGGGGAACTAATTCACCCCTCCACTTT. Protein product: CAWTLGGTNSPLHF.

The chain joins TRBV5-4 to TRBJ2-7; 8 bases align to TRBD2. The CDR3 sequence is 18 residues long. V was pared by 4 bases and J by 5 bases, with 20 bases of the junction left unmatched. Germline V gives CDR1 SGHNT, CDR2 YYREEE (reference sequence). The CDR3 DNA reads as TGTGCCAGCAGCCCCACCGGCGGCGGGGGACTAGTCTTCCACGAGCAGTACTTC. Translation: CASSPTGGGGLVFHEQYF.

V usage is TRBV19 and J usage is TRBJ2-1; TRBD2 matches 13 bases. The CDR3 runs to 16 residues. Per germline, CDR1 LNHDA and CDR2 SQIVND (reference sequence). Germline trimming cut 6 bases from V and 0 bases from J; bases unmatched to any gene: 2. The CDR3 DNA sequence: TGTGCCAGTAGCAGGACTAGCGGGAGCTCCTACAATGAGCAGTTCTTC. Protein sequence: CASSRTSGSSYNEQFF.

The V and J genes are TRBV30 and TRBJ1-6; no reliable D call. CDR3 length: 14 amino acids. Between the trimmed V and J ends, which lost 0 bases and 10 bases, there was a span of 13 bases. The germline V gene has CDR1 GTSNPN and CDR2 SVGIG (reference sequence). CDR3 nucleotide sequence: TGTGCCTGGAGTGTACGACAAAAAAAGTCACCCCTCCACTTT. Translating it yields CAWSVRQKKSPLHF.

The chain employs TRBV6-6 and TRBJ1-5, with 7 bases fitting TRBD1. Germline V gives CDR1 MNHNY, CDR2 SVGAGI (reference sequence). V shed 4 bases and J 5 bases; nucleotides not matched to a gene: 5. There are 14 residues in the CDR3. The CDR3 loop is CASSFRQGDQPQHF. CDR3 sequence (DNA): TGTGCCAGCAGTTTCCGGCAGGGGGATCAGCCCCAGCATTTT.

The sample holds one count of this clone. This chain links TRBV30 with TRBJ2-1, with a tentative D call TRBD2 (7 bases). CDR3 length: 14 amino acids. Germline CDR1 reads GTSNPN; CDR2 reads SVGIG (reference sequence). V lost 0 bases, J lost 9 bases, and 15 bases lay in between. In DNA, the CDR3 is TGTGCCTGGAGTGTTGGAGGGGGGAGGGGTGAGCAGTTCTTC. This gives the protein CAWSVGGGRGEQFF.